Sequencing of this TCR beta chain was carried out in a study of shared clonotypes between healthy human individuals. Study information: CD4 naive and memory got three plates each, CD8 naive two, CD8 memory one.

Repertoires were generated with immunoSEQ multiplex PCR, while TCRdb's copy carries only in-frame clones and drops some. The sample yields roughly 1 million clones, around three quarters seen once. Germline V gives CDR1 PRHDT, CDR2 FYEKMQ (reference sequence). The CDR3 contains 17 residues. The V and J ends lost 2 bases and 5 bases respectively, with 21 bases between them. Source material: memory CD4+ T cells from PBMCs. Subset of the sample: CD45RA-negative fraction. The clonotype was recovered from a man younger than 35 in good health. Some clones in this sample may be carry-over from other donors' samples. The rearrangement joins TRBV13 to TRBJ1-2; possibly TRBD1 for D (5 bases). The CDR3 nucleotides read TGTGCCAGCAGCTTAAGTGGGGATGTTGGGGCAGCGTATGGCTACACCTTC. Protein sequence: CASSLSGDVGAAYGYTF. Full variable domain (missing parts from reference TRBV13 and TRBJ1-2): AAGVIQSPRHLIKEKRETATLKCYPIPRHDTVYWYQQGPGQDPQFLISFYEKMQSDKGSIPDRFSAQQFSDYHSELNMSSLELGDSALYFCASSLSGDVGAAYGYTFGSGTRLTVV.